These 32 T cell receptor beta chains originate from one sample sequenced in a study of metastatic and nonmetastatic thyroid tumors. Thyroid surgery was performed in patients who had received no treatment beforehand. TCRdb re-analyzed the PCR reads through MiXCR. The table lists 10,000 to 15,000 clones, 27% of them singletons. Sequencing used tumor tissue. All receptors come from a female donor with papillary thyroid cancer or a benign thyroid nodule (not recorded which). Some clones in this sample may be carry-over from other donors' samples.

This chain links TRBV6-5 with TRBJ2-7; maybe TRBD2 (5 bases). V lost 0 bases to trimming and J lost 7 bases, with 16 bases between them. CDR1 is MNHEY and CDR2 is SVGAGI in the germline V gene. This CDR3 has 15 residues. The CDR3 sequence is CASSYSFGGFDEQYF. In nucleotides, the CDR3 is TGTGCCAGCAGTTACTCGTTCGGCGGGTTTGATGAGCAGTACTTC.

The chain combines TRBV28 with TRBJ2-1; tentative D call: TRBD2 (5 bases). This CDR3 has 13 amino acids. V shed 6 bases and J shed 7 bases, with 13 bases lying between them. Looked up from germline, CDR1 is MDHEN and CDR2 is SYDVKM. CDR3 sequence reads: CASRTEVLNEQFF. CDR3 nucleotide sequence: TGTGCCAGCAGGACGGAGGTCTTAAATGAGCAGTTCTTC.

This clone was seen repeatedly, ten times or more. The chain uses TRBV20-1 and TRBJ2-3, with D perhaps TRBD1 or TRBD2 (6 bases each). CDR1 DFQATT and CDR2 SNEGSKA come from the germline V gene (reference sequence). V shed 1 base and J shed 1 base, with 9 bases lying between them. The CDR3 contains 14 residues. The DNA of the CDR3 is TGCAGTGCTAGAGGGAGGGGGGGCACAGATACGCAGTATTTT. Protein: CSARGRGGTDTQYF.

CDR3 nucleotide sequence: TGTGCCAGCAGCTTAGCTGCCGGTTCCTACGAGCAGTACTTC. Protein sequence: CASSLAAGSYEQYF. The J gene is TRBJ2-7, the V gene TRBV11-2, with D uncertain. The ends were cut back, 1 base at V and 1 base at J, with 8 bases in the middle. The CDR3 runs 14 residues. From germline, CDR1 is SGHAT and CDR2 FQNNGV.

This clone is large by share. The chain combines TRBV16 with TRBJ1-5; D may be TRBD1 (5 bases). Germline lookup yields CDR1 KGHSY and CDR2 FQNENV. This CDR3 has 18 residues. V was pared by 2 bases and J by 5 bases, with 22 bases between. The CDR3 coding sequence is TGTGCCAGCAGCCAAGTGGGGGGGACCACTGACCCCGATCAGCCCCAGCATTTT. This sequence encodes CASSQVGGTTDPDQPQHF.

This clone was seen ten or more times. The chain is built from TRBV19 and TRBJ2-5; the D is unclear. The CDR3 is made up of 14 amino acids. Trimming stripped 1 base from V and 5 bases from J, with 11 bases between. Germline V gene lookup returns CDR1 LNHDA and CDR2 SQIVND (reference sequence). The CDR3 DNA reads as TGTGCCAGTAGTATAGTAGGGAATAGTGAGACCCAGTACTTC. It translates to CASSIVGNSETQYF.

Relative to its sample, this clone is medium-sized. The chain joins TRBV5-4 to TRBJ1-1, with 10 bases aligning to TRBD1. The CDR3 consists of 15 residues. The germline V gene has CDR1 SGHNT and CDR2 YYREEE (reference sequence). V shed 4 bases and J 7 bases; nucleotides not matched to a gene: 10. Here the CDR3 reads CASSVPPGQGNEAFF. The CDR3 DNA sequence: TGTGCCAGCAGCGTCCCCCCGGGACAGGGGAATGAAGCTTTCTTT.

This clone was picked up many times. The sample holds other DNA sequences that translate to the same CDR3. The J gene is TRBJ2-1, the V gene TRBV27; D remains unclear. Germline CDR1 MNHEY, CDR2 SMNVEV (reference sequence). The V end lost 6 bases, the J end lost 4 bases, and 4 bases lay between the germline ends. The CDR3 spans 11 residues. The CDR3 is CASRGYNEQFF. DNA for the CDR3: TGTGCCAGCAGGGGGTACAATGAGCAGTTCTTC.

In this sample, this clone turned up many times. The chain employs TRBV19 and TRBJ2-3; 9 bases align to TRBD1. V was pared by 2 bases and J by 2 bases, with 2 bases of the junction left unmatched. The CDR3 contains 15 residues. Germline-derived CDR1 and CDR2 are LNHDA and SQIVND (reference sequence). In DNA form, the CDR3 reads TGTGCCAGTAGTATAATACAGGGGGCCACAGATACGCAGTATTTT. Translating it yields CASSIIQGATDTQYF. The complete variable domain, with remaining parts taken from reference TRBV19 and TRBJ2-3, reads DGGITQSPKYLFRKEGQNVTLSCEQNLNHDAMYWYRQDPGQGLRLIYYSQIVNDFQKGDIAEGYSVSREKKESFPLTVTSAQKNPTAFYLCASSIIQGATDTQYFGPGTRLTVL.

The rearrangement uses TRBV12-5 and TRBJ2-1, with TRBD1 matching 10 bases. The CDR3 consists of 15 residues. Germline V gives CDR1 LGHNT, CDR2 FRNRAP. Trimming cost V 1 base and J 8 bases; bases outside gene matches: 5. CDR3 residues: CASGLGGQGKHEQFF. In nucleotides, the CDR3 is TGTGCTAGTGGTTTGGGGGGACAGGGGAAGCATGAGCAGTTCTTC.

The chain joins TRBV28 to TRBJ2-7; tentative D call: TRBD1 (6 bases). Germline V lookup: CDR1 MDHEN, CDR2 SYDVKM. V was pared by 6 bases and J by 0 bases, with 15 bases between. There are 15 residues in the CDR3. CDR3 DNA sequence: TGTGCCAGCAGGGGGGCGGAAATGAGCTCCTACGAGCAGTACTTC. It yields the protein CASRGAEMSSYEQYF.

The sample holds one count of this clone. In DNA, the CDR3 is TGCGCCAGCAGCCGTGCAGGGAGTGAGACCGGGGAGCTGTTTTTT. It specifies CASSRAGSETGELFF. The chain is built from TRBV5-1 and TRBJ2-2, with D tentatively TRBD1 or TRBD2 (5 bases each). CDR1 is SGHRS and CDR2 is YFSETQ in the germline V gene. V was cut by 4 bases and J by 5 bases, with 15 bases left in between. This CDR3 is built from 15 residues.

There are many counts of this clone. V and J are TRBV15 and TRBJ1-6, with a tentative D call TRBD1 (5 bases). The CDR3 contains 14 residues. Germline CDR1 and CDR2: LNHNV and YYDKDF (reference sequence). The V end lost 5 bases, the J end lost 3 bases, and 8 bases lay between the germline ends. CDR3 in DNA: TGTGCCACCAGCCGCGGGGGCTATAATTCACCCCTCCACTTT. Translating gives CATSRGGYNSPLHF.

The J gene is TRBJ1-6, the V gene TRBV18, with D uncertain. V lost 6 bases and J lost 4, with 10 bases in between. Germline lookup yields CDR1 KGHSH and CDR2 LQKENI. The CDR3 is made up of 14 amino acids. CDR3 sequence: CASSPAGYNSPLHF. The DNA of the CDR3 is TGTGCCAGCTCCCCCGCAGGATATAATTCACCCCTCCACTTT.

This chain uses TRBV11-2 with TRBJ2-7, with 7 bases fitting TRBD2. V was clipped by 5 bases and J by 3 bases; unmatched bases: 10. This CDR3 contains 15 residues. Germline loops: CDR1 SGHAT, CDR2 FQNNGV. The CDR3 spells CASSALVGGVYEQYF. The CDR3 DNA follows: TGTGCCAGCAGCGCCCTCGTGGGAGGGGTCTACGAGCAGTACTTC.

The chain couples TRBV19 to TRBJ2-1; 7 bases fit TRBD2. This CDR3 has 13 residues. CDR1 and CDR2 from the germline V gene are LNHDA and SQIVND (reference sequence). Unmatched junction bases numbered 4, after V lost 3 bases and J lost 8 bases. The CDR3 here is CASSMGGSDEQFF. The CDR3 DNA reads TGTGCCAGTAGTATGGGGGGGAGTGATGAGCAGTTCTTC.

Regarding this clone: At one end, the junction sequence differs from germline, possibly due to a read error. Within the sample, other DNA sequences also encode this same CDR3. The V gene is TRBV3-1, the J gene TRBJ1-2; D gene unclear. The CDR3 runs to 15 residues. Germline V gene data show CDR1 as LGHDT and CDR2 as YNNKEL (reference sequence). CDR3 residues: CASSQGRRINYGYTF. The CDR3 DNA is TGTGCCAGTAGCCAAGGAAGGCGTATAAACTATGGCTACACCTTC.

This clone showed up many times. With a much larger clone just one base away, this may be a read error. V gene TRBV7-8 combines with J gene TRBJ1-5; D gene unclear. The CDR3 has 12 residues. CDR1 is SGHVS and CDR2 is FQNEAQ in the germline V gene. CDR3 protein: CASSQSNRPQHF. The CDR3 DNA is TGTGCCAGCAGCCAGTCCAATCGGCCCCAGCATTTT.

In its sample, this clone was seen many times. CDR3: CASSLGPSEQYF. CDR3 sequence (DNA): TGTGCCAGCAGCCTCGGGCCCTCCGAGCAGTACTTC. The genes are TRBV11-2 and TRBJ2-7, with unresolved D. Trimming cost V 5 bases and J 6 bases, with 11 bases left between them. The CDR3 extends over 12 amino acids. Germline CDR1 and CDR2: SGHAT and FQNNGV.

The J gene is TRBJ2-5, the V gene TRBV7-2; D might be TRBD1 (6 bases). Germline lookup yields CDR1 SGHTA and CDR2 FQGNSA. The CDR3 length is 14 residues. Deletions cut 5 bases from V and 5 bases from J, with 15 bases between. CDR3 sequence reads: CASSHPDRRETQYF. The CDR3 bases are TGTGCCAGCAGCCATCCCGACAGGCGGGAGACCCAGTACTTC.

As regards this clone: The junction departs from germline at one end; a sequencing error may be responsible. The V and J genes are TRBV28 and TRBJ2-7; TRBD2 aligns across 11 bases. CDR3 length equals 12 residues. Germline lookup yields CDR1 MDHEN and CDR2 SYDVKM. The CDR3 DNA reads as TGTGCCAGCAGTTTGGCGACTAGCGGGACCGTATTC. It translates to CASSLATSGTVF.

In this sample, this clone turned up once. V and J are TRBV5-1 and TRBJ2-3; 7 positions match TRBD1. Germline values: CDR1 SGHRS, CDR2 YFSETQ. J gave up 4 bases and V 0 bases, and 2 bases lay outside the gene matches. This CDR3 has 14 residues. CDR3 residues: CASSLGQGPDTQYF. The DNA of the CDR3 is TGCGCCAGCAGCTTGGGACAGGGACCAGATACGCAGTATTTT.

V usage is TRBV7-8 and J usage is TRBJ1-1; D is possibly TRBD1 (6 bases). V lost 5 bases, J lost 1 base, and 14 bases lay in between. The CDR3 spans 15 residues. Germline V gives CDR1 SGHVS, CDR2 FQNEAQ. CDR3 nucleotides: TGTGCCAGCAGCGTCAACAGGGTGGGGAACACTGAAGCTTTCTTT. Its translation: CASSVNRVGNTEAFF.

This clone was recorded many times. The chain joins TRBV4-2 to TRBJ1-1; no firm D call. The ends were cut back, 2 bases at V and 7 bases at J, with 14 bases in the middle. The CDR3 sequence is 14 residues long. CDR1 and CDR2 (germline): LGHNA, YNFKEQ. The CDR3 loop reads CASSQWTSSSEAFF. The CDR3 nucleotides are TGTGCCAGCAGCCAATGGACGAGTTCCAGTGAAGCTTTCTTT.

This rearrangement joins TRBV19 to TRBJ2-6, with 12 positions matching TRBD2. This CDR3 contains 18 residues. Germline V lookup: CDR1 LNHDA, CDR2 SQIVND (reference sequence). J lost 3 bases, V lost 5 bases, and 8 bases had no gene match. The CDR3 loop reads CASSATLAGGSGANVLTF. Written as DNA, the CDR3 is TGTGCCAGTAGTGCGACACTAGCGGGAGGAAGTGGGGCCAACGTCCTGACTTTC.

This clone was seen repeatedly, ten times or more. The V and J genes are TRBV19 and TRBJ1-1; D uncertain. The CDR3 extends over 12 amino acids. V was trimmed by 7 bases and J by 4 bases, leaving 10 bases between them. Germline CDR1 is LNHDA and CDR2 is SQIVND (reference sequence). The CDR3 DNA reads TGTGCCAGTACCCTTGGGAGCACTGAAGCTTTCTTT. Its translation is CASTLGSTEAFF. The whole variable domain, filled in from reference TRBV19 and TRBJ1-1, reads DGGITQSPKYLFRKEGQNVTLSCEQNLNHDAMYWYRQDPGQGLRLIYYSQIVNDFQKGDIAEGYSVSREKKESFPLTVTSAQKNPTAFYLCASTLGSTEAFFGQGTRLTVV.

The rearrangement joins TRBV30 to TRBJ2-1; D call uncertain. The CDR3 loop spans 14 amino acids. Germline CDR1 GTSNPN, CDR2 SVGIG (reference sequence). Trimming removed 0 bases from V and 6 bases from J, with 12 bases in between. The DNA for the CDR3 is TGTGCCTGGAGTGTACTGAGGCAGGTCAATGAGCAGTTCTTC. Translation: CAWSVLRQVNEQFF.

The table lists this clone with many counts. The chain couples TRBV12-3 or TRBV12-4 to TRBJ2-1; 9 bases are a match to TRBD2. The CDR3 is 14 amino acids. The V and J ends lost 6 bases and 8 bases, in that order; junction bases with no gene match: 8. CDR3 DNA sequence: TGTGCCAGCAGGAGCGGGAGGAGGATACATGAGCAGTTCTTC. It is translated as CASRSGRRIHEQFF.

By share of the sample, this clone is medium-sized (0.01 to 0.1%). The CDR3, as DNA: TGTGCCAGCAGCTTAGAGACAGGGTCCGGCTACACCTTC. This encodes CASSLETGSGYTF. This chain links TRBV7-2 with TRBJ1-2; the match to TRBD1 covers 7 bases. V lost 1 base and J lost 8; bases outside the gene matches: 4. The germline gives CDR1 SGHTA, CDR2 FQGNSA. This CDR3 has 13 amino acids.

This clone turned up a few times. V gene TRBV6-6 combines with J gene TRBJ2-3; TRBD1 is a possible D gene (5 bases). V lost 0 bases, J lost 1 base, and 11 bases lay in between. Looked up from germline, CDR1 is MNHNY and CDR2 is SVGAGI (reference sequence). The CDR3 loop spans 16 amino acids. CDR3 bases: TGTGCCAGCAGTTACTCACCATCGACAGGCACAGATACGCAGTATTTT. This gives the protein CASSYSPSTGTDTQYF.

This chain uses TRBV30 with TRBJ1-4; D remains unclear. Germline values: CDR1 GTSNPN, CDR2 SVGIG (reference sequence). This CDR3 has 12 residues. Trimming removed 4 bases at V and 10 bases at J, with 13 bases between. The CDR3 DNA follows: TGTGCCTGGAAACCTCAGGAGGGAAAACTGTTTTTT. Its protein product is CAWKPQEGKLFF.

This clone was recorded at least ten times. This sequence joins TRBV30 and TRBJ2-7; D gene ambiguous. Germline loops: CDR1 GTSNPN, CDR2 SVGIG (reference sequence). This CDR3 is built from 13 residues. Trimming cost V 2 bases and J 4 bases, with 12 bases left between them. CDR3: CAWSRGVSYEQYV. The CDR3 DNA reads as TGTGCCTGGAGTAGAGGCGTTTCTTACGAGCAGTACGTC.